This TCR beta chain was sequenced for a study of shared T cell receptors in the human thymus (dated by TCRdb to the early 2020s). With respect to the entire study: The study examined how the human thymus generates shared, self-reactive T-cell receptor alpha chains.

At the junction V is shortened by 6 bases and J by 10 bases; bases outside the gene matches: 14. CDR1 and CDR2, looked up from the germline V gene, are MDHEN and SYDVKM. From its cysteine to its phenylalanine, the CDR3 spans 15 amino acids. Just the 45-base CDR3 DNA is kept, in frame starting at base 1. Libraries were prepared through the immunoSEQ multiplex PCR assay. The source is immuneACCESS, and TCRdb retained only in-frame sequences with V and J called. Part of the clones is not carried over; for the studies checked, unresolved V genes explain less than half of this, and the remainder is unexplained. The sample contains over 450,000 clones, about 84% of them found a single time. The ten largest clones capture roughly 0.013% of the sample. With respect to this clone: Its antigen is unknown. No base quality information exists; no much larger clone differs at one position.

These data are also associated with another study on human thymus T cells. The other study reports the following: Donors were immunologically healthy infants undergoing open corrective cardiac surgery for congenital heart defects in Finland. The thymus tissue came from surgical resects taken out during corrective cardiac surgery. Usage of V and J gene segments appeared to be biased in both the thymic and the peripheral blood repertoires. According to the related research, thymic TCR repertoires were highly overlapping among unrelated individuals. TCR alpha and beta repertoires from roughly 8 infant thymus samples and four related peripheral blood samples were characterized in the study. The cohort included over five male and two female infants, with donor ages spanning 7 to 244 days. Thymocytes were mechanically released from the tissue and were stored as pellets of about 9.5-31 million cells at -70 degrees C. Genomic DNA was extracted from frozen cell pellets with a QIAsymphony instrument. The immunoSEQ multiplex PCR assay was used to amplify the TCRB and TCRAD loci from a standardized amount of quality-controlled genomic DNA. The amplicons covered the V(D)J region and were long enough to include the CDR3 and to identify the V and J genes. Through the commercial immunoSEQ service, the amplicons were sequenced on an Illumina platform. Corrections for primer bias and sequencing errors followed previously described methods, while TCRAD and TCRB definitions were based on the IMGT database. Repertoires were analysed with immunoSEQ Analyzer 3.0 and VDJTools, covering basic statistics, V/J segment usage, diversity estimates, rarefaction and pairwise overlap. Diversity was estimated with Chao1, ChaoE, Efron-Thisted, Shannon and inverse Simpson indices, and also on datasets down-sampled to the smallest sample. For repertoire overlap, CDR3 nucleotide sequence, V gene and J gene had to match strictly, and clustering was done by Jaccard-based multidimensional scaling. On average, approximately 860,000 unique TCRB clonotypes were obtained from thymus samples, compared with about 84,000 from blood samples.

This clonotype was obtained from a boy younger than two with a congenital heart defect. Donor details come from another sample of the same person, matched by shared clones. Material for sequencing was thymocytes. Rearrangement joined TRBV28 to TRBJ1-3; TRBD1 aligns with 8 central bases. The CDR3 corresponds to CASSLVPGQVGTIYF. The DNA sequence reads TGTGCCAGCAGCCTCGTCCCGGGACAGGTTGGGACCATATATTTT.